This TCR beta chain is from a study of technical replicates of blood from a few donors. Here immunoSEQ multiplex PCR was the method, and the copy in TCRdb shows in-frame clones only, minus some. The top ten hold roughly 0.25% of the sample, which has 75,000 to 100,000 clones, approximately 94% seen once. This CDR3 comprises 16 residues. V shed 1 base and J shed 0 bases, with 9 bases lying between them. Per the germline V gene, CDR1 is MNHNS and CDR2 is SASEGT. The receptor was derived from a human donor in good health. The sequencing sample was made of T cells isolated from PBMCs. The chain is built from TRBV6-1 and TRBJ2-2; maybe TRBD1 (5 bases). The DNA for the CDR3 is TGTGCCAGCAGTGAAGTTCCAGGGACGAACACCGGGGAGCTGTTTTTT. It codes for CASSEVPGTNTGELFF.